This TCR beta chain derives from a study of beta chain features in type 1 diabetes. Study findings and constraints: Patients with Type 1 diabetes showed moderately but significantly shorter TCRB CDR3s in all four CD4+ subsets.

Via the markers CD45RO/CCR7/CD25/CD127/CD95/CD27, stem cell-like memory, regulatory, central memory and naive CD4+ cells were sorted. The study reverse transcribed the entire isolated RNA, so it sequenced expressed TCRB transcripts. Method: immunoSEQ multiplex PCR; TCRdb's copy keeps in-frame clones and lacks some. The sample shows fewer than 200,000 clones, around 10% of them seen only once. Trimming removed 6 bases at V and 2 bases at J, with 10 bases between. This CDR3 is built from 13 residues. Looked up from germline, CDR1 is MNHEY and CDR2 is SMNVEV (reference sequence). As concerns this clone: The antigen is not known.

The material sequenced was central memory CD4+ T cells from blood. The clonotype originates from a man under 40 with type 1 diabetes. The V gene is TRBV27, the J gene TRBJ1-2, with unresolved D. CDR3 sequence reads: CASRVSSNYGYTF. In nucleotides, the CDR3 is TGTGCCAGCAGAGTAAGCTCGAACTATGGCTACACCTTC.